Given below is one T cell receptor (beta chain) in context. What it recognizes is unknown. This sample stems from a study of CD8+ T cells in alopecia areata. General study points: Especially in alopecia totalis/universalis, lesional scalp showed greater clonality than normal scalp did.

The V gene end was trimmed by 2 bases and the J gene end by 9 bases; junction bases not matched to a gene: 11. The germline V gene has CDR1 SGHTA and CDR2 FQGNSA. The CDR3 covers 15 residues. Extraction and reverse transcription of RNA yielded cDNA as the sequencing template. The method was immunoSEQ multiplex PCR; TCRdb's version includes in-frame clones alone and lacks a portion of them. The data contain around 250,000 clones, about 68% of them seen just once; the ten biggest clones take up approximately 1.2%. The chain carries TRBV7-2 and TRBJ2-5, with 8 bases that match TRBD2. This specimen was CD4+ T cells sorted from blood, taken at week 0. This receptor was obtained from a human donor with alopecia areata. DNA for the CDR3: TGTGCCAGCAGCTTAAGTCCGCGGGGGGCCCTGGCCCAGTACTTC. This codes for CASSLSPRGALAQYF.